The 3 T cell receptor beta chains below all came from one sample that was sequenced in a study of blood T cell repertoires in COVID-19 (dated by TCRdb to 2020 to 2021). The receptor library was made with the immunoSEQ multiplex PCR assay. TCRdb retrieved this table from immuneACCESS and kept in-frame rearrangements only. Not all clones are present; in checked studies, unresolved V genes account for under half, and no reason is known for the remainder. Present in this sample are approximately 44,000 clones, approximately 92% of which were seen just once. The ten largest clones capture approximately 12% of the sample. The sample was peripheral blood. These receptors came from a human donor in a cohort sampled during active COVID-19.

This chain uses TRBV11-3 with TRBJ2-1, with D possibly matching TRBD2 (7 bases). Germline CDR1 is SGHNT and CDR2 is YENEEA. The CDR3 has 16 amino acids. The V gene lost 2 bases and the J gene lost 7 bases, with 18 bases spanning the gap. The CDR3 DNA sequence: TGTGCCAGCAGCTTAACCTATGCGGGGGCCGGTAATGAGCAGTTCTTC. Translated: CASSLTYAGAGNEQFF.

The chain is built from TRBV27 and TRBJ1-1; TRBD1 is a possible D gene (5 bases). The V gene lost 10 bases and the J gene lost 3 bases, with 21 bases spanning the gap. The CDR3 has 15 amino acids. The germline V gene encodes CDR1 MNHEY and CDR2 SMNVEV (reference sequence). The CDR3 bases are TGTGCCACTAGTACTCTGCAGGGTCGGGACACTGAAGCTTTCTTT. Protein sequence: CATSTLQGRDTEAFF.

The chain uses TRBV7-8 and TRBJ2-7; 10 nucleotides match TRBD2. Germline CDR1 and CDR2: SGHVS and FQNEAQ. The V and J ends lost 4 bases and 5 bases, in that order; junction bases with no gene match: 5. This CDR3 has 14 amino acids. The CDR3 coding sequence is TGTGCCAGCAGCTCCTGGACTAGCGGTAACGAGCAGTACTTC. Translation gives CASSSWTSGNEQYF.